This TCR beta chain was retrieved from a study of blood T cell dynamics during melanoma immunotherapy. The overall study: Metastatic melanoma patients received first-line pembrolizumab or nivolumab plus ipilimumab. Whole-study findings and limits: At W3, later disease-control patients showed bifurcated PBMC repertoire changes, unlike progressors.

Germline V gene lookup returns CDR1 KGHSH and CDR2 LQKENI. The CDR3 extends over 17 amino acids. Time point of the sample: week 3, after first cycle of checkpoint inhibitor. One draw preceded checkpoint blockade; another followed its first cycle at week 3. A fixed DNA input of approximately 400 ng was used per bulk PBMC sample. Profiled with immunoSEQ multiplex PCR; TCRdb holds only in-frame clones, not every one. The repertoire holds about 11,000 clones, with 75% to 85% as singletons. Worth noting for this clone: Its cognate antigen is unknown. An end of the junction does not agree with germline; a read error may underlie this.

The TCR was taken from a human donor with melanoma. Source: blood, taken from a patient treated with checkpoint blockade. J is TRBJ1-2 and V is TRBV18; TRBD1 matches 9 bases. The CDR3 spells CVSSPQSGQGSGYGYTF. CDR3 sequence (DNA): TGTGTCAGCTCACCACAGAGCGGACAGGGGTCGGGCTATGGCTACACCTTC.